This entry lists 3 T cell receptor beta chains sequenced from one sample in a study of blood T cell repertoires in COVID-19 (dated by TCRdb to 2019 to 2021). Libraries came from the immunoSEQ multiplex PCR assay. As stored in TCRdb, this immuneACCESS dataset retains in-frame rearrangements with V and J assigned. A fraction of the clones does not appear; measured against another copy, unresolved V genes explain less than half of the discrepancy, and the remainder lacks a known reason. The table for this sample lists about 310,000 clones; approximately 86% of them were counted only once. 1.3% of the sample is in the top ten clones. The specimen sequenced was peripheral blood. These receptors all come from a man between 65 and 79 years old with acute or convalescent COVID-19.

The V gene is TRBV30, the J gene TRBJ2-7, with D uncertain. The germline V and J ends were trimmed by 2 bases and 0 bases, with 8 bases remaining between them. CDR1 GTSNPN and CDR2 SVGIG come from the germline V gene (reference sequence). The CDR3 is made up of 13 amino acids. The CDR3 sequence is CAWSSRHSYEQYF. CDR3 sequence (DNA): TGTGCCTGGAGTTCCCGACACTCCTACGAGCAGTACTTC.

The chain joins TRBV6-5 to TRBJ2-7; 11 nucleotides align to TRBD2. Germline CDR1 and CDR2: MNHEY and SVGAGI. This CDR3 is 15 amino acids long. The J segment lost 6 bases and the V segment lost 7 bases, leaving 11 bases of the junction unmatched. CDR3 amino acids: CASMALAGGRLEQYF. Written as DNA, the CDR3 is TGTGCCAGCATGGCTCTAGCGGGGGGCCGCCTCGAGCAGTACTTC.

The chain couples TRBV6-6 to TRBJ2-3; D may be TRBD2 (5 bases). CDR3 length: 13 amino acids. V lost 6 bases, J lost 3 bases, and 10 bases lay in between. In germline, CDR1 is MNHNY, CDR2 SVGAGI (reference sequence). The CDR3 spells CASSQLDTDTQYF. Written as DNA, the CDR3 is TGTGCCAGCAGCCAACTAGATACAGATACGCAGTATTTT.